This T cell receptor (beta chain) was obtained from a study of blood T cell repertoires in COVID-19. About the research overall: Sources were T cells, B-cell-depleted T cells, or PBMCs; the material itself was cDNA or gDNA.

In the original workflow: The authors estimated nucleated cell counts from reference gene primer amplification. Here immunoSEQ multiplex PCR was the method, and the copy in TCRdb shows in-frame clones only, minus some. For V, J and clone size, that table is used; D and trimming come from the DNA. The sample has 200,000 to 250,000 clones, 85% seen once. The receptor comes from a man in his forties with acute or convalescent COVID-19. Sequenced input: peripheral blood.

The CDR3 here is CASSLEGVGVEAFF. The CDR3 DNA is TGTGCCAGCAGCTTGGAAGGGGTTGGTGTTGAAGCTTTCTTT. The chain has TRBV5-5 and TRBJ1-1; possible D gene TRBD1, 5 bases. The length of the CDR3 is 14 residues. The ends were cut back, 0 bases at V and 7 bases at J, with 13 bases in the middle. The germline V gene has CDR1 SGHKS and CDR2 YYEKEE (reference sequence).